A selection of T cell receptor beta chains follows, all from one sample in a study of T cells in tuberculosis. Some clones are missing from TCRdb's copy, which holds only in-frame ones; the method was immunoSEQ multiplex PCR. The sample holds 50,000 or so clones; over 75% are singletons and the top ten take about a fifth. The specimen sequenced was CD1b-GMM tetramer-negative cells sorted from PBMCs. The receptors come from an adult woman with latent tuberculosis. The CDR3 runs from the conserved cysteine through the conserved F or W. D genes are given only for firm matches. Only some rows state a clone size, as once, few, many or a class for expanded clones.

>NA|TRBJ2-5|TRBV5-1|NA
CASSLEAPAQETQYF
TGCGCCAGCAGCTTGGAAGCGCCAGCCCAAGAGACCCAGTACTTC
>NA|TRBJ1-5|TRBV19|TRBD1
CASRDRAVQPQHF
TGTGCCAGTAGGGACAGGGCGGTTCAGCCCCAGCATTTT
>NA|TRBJ1-4|TRBV9|NA
CASSPSGLGKLFF
TGTGCCAGCAGCCCCTCAGGATTAGGAAAACTGTTTTTT
>NA|TRBJ2-1|TRBV27|TRBD2
CASSWTSFNEQFF
TGTGCCAGCAGTTGGACTAGCTTCAATGAGCAGTTCTTC
>NA|TRBJ1-1|TRBV15|NA
CATSIRGHFSAEAFF
TGTGCCACCAGCATTAGGGGCCACTTCAGCGCTGAAGCTTTCTTT
>NA|TRBJ1-2|TRBV4-1|NA
CASSQEFPSRTGNYGYTF
TGCGCCAGCAGCCAAGAATTTCCCTCAAGAACAGGGAACTATGGCTACACCTTC
>NA|TRBJ2-5|TRBV9|TRBD2
CASSPRVSGSQETQYF
TGTGCCAGCAGCCCTAGGGTTAGCGGGAGTCAAGAGACCCAGTACTTC
>NA|TRBJ1-1|TRBV4-3|NA
CASSQDSRTVNTEAFF
TGCGCCAGCAGCCAAGATAGTAGGACAGTTAACACTGAAGCTTTCTTT
>NA|TRBJ1-2|TRBV6-5|TRBD1
CASSRDRRDLGF
TGTGCCAGCAGCCGGGACAGGAGGGATCTCGGCTTC
>NA|TRBJ2-3|TRBV6-4|NA
CASRLSRSADTQYF
TGTGCCAGCAGACTCTCGCGAAGCGCAGATACGCAGTATTTT
>NA|TRBJ2-7|TRBV7-8|NA
CASSKESSSYEQYF
TGTGCCAGCAGCAAAGAGTCCTCCTCCTACGAGCAGTACTTC
>NA|TRBJ1-5|TRBV4-1|NA
CASSGSTGDKPQHF
TGCGCCAGCAGCGGGTCGACAGGAGACAAGCCCCAGCATTTT
>NA|TRBJ2-7|TRBV6-5|TRBD1
CASRGTGSFEQYF
TGTGCCAGCAGAGGGACAGGGTCCTTCGAGCAGTACTTC
>NA|TRBJ2-6|TRBV10-1|TRBD1
CASRGDRGTGANVLTF
TGCGCCAGCAGAGGGGACAGGGGGACTGGGGCCAACGTCCTGACTTTC
>once|TRBJ2-3|TRBV5-1|NA
CASSLDGTPTDTQYF
TGCGCCAGCAGCTTGGACGGGACACCCACAGATACGCAGTATTTT
>NA|TRBJ2-5|TRBV5-4|TRBD2
CASSLGGLAGQETQYF
TGTGCCAGCAGCTTGGGAGGACTAGCGGGTCAAGAGACCCAGTACTTC
>NA|TRBJ2-1|TRBV5-4|TRBD2
CASSWDYLSYNEQFF
TGTGCCAGCAGCTGGGACTATCTCTCCTACAATGAGCAGTTCTTC
>once|TRBJ1-1|TRBV6-4|NA
CASSVELNTEAFF
TGTGCCAGCAGTGTGGAGCTGAACACTGAAGCTTTCTTT
>NA|TRBJ1-5|TRBV19|TRBD1
CASTAGQRLITPQHF
TGTGCCAGTACCGCGGGACAGCGACTGATAACGCCCCAGCATTTT
>NA|TRBJ1-5|TRBV7-2|NA
CASSLISNQPQHF
TGTGCCAGCAGCCTTATTAGCAATCAGCCCCAGCATTTT
>NA|TRBJ2-1|TRBV7-2|TRBD2
CASSLAGLAGAISYNEQFF
TGTGCCAGCAGCTTAGCGGGACTAGCGGGCGCAATCTCCTACAATGAGCAGTTCTTC
>once|TRBJ2-1|TRBV27|TRBD2
CASSPELAVLYNEQFF
TGTGCCAGCAGTCCCGAACTAGCGGTGCTTTACAATGAGCAGTTCTTC
>once|TRBJ2-1|TRBV5-1|NA
CASSLVGGPQEQFF
TGCGCCAGCAGCTTGGTAGGTGGGCCGCAAGAGCAGTTCTTC
>NA|TRBJ2-7|TRBV18|NA
CASSPVGPPVREQYF
TGTGCCAGCTCACCCGTGGGGCCCCCTGTGCGCGAGCAGTACTTC
>NA|TRBJ2-1|TRBV7-9|NA
CASSSPGDSYNEQFF
TGTGCCAGCAGCTCCCCAGGGGACTCCTACAATGAGCAGTTCTTC
>few|TRBJ1-4|TRBV18|TRBD1
CASSGQGTTNEKLFF
TGTGCCAGCTCGGGACAGGGGACAACTAATGAAAAACTGTTTTTT
>NA|TRBJ1-2|TRBV5-1|NA
CASSLDSIGSYGYTF
TGCGCCAGCAGCTTGGATAGTATAGGGAGCTATGGCTACACCTTC
>NA|TRBJ1-5|TRBV2|TRBD1
CASSGHRGSNQPQHF
TGTGCCAGCAGTGGCCACAGGGGAAGCAATCAGCCCCAGCATTTT
>NA|TRBJ2-7|TRBV29-1|TRBD2
CSARGLAGYEQYF
TGCAGCGCACGGGGACTAGCGGGCTACGAGCAGTACTTC
>NA|TRBJ2-1|TRBV18|NA
CASADSSYNEQFF
TGTGCCAGCGCGGACAGCTCCTACAATGAGCAGTTCTTC
>NA|TRBJ1-2|TRBV4-3|NA
CASSQDYSDYYGYTF
TGCGCCAGCAGCCAAGATTATTCGGACTACTATGGCTACACCTTC
>few|TRBJ2-3|TRBV6-4|TRBD2
CASSDSSGGADTQYF
TGTGCCAGCAGTGACTCGAGCGGGGGGGCAGATACGCAGTATTTT
>NA|TRBJ1-3|TRBV28|TRBD1
CASKPGQGGNTIYF
TGTGCCAGCAAACCGGGACAGGGGGGAAACACCATATATTTT
>NA|TRBJ1-1|TRBV5-1|NA
CASSQGNTEAFF
TGCGCCAGCAGCCAGGGGAACACTGAAGCTTTCTTT
>NA|TRBJ1-2|TRBV4-3|TRBD1
CASSLYHRGDGYTF
TGCGCCAGCAGCCTTTATCACAGGGGGGATGGCTACACCTTC
>NA|TRBJ1-5|TRBV19|TRBD1
CASRTSGGLANQPQHF
TGTGCCAGTAGAACTTCAGGGGGCTTGGCCAATCAGCCCCAGCATTTT
>NA|TRBJ2-7|TRBV29-1|TRBD1
CSVGTGSPTGSYEQYF
TGCAGCGTCGGGACAGGGTCTCCCACGGGCTCCTACGAGCAGTACTTC
>NA|TRBJ2-1|TRBV19|NA
CASSIGSNEQFF
TGTGCCAGTAGTATAGGGAGCAATGAGCAGTTCTTC
>NA|TRBJ2-7|TRBV9|NA
CASSDSEQNPDYEQYF
TGTGCCAGCAGCGATTCTGAACAGAATCCTGACTACGAGCAGTACTTC
>NA|TRBJ2-3|TRBV4-2|NA
CASSQTMTPTDTQYF
TGTGCCAGCAGCCAAACTATGACCCCAACAGATACGCAGTATTTT
>once|TRBJ2-3|TRBV9|TRBD2
CASSVVRLAGLSTDTQYF
TGTGCCAGCAGCGTAGTGAGACTAGCGGGGCTAAGCACAGATACGCAGTATTTT
>NA|TRBJ1-2|TRBV19|NA
CASTPDTRGYTF
TGTGCCAGTACCCCGGACACGAGGGGCTACACCTTC
>NA|TRBJ2-7|TRBV7-9|NA
CASSPPASRLGEQYF
TGTGCCAGCAGCCCACCTGCGAGTCGTCTTGGCGAGCAGTACTTC
>NA|TRBJ2-3|TRBV5-1|TRBD2
CASSLWGRAETDTQYF
TGCGCCAGCAGCTTATGGGGGAGGGCCGAGACAGATACGCAGTATTTT
>few|TRBJ2-3|TRBV10-3|NA
CAIKVENTDTQYF
TGTGCCATCAAGGTGGAGAACACAGATACGCAGTATTTT
>NA|TRBJ2-7|TRBV27|TRBD2
CASSHLAGGSYEQYF
TGTGCCAGCAGTCACCTAGCGGGAGGGTCATACGAGCAGTACTTC
>NA|TRBJ1-2|TRBV18|NA
CASSDGGYGYTF
TGTGCCAGCTCTGATGGCGGCTATGGCTACACCTTC
>NA|TRBJ2-1|TRBV19|TRBD2
CASSPESYGLAGPGNEQFF
TGTGCCAGTAGTCCCGAAAGCTATGGACTAGCGGGCCCCGGCAATGAGCAGTTCTTC
>NA|TRBJ1-4|TRBV28|NA
CASSSQLIVEKLFF
TGTGCCAGCAGTTCGCAACTAATAGTCGAAAAACTGTTTTTT
>NA|TRBJ1-6|TRBV6-1|TRBD1
CASSELDRGDSPLHF
TGTGCCAGCAGTGAACTAGACAGGGGCGACTCACCCCTCCACTTT
>NA|TRBJ2-3|TRBV9|TRBD2
CATSPRAPGTSGNGYADTQYF
TGTGCCACCTCCCCCCGGGCCCCCGGGACTAGCGGGAATGGTTATGCAGATACGCAGTATTTT
>NA|TRBJ2-3|TRBV4-3|TRBD2
CASSQEALAGASTDTQYF
TGCGCCAGCAGCCAAGAAGCCCTAGCGGGGGCCAGCACAGATACGCAGTATTTT
>NA|TRBJ1-1|TRBV9|NA
CASSVVTLGPPGERTEAFF
TGTGCCAGCAGCGTAGTGACGCTTGGGCCTCCGGGAGAGAGGACTGAAGCTTTCTTT
>NA|TRBJ1-1|TRBV7-6|NA
CASTNRPNTEAFF
TGTGCCAGCACGAACAGGCCTAACACTGAAGCTTTCTTT
>NA|TRBJ2-1|TRBV2|TRBD2
CASSGSGGSYNEQFF
TGTGCCAGCAGTGGCAGCGGGGGCTCCTACAATGAGCAGTTCTTC
>NA|TRBJ2-7|TRBV7-2|NA
CASSSAYEQYF
TGTGCCAGCAGTTCCGCCTACGAGCAGTACTTC
>NA|TRBJ2-7|TRBV4-3|TRBD1
CASSQDSGGRYEQYF
TGCGCCAGCAGCCAAGATTCAGGGGGAAGGTACGAGCAGTACTTC